These 5 T cell receptor beta chains share one sample of origin, sequenced in a study of blood T cell repertoires in COVID-19. Only in-frame clones appear in the TCRdb table, and some are missing; sequencing was by immunoSEQ multiplex PCR. Of fewer than 700,000 clones in the sample, 85% to 90% were seen once. The sample was peripheral blood. These receptors were collected from a woman aged 50 to 60 with COVID-19, enrolled during active disease.

The V call is TRBV5-4, the J call TRBJ1-1; a weak D match, TRBD1 (5 bases). The germline V gene encodes CDR1 SGHNT and CDR2 YYREEE (reference sequence). The V end was cut by 0 bases, the J end by 3 bases, with 9 bases between. This CDR3 comprises 14 residues. The CDR3 DNA reads TGTGCCAGCAGCTTGGGGGGCGCAGACACTGAAGCTTTCTTT. It is translated as CASSLGGADTEAFF.

This clone was counted once. This sequence joins TRBV28 and TRBJ2-7; D is possibly TRBD1 (6 bases). V was cut by 5 bases and J by 6 bases, with 14 bases left in between. Germline V gene lookup returns CDR1 MDHEN and CDR2 SYDVKM. The CDR3 has 13 residues. CDR3 amino acids: CASSLPRGGEQYF. The CDR3 nucleotides read TGTGCCAGCAGTCTTCCCAGGGGCGGCGAGCAGTACTTC.

This chain links TRBV30 with TRBJ1-2; D may be TRBD1 (6 bases). The V and J ends lost 2 bases and 2 bases respectively, with 12 bases between them. Germline V gene data show CDR1 as GTSNPN and CDR2 as SVGIG (reference sequence). The length of the CDR3 is 14 residues. The CDR3 here is CAWSTAGANYGYTF. The CDR3 nucleotides are TGTGCCTGGAGTACAGCGGGGGCCAACTATGGCTACACCTTC. The full variable domain, completed using reference TRBV30 and TRBJ1-2, is SQTIHQWPATLVQPVGSPLSLECTVEGTSNPNLYWYRQAAGRGLQLLFYSVGIGQISSEVPQNLSASRPQDRQFILSSKKLLLSDSGFYLCAWSTAGANYGYTFGSGTRLTVV.

V is TRBV6-5 and J is TRBJ1-3; 11 nucleotides line up with TRBD1. This CDR3 comprises 16 residues. Germline CDR1 reads MNHEY; CDR2 reads SVGAGI. V was clipped by 0 bases and J by 6 bases; unmatched bases: 4. The CDR3 reads CASSYSRTGGKNTIYF. The DNA of the CDR3 is TGTGCCAGCAGTTACTCGCGGACAGGGGGCAAAAACACCATATATTTT.

On this clone itself: Sequence at one end of the junction differs from germline and may be a read error. The chain combines TRBV12-3 or TRBV12-4 with TRBJ2-1; weak D call: TRBD1 (5 bases). The CDR3 runs to 13 residues. The CDR3 coding sequence is TGTGCCAGCAGTTTGCAGGGATACAGTGAGCAGTTCTTC. It encodes CASSLQGYSEQFF.